A single sample is the source of the 16 T cell receptor beta chains below, sequenced in a study of cytomegalovirus exposure and HLA in healthy donors. The PCR ran on 60 Vbeta and 13 Jbeta primers. The assay was immunoSEQ multiplex PCR, and TCRdb's table has in-frame clones only and misses some. The table has some 200,000 clones, roughly four fifths seen once. The sample comprised PBMCs. The receptors derive from a woman in her twenties or thirties in good health and CMV-seropositive.

The V call is TRBV28, the J call TRBJ1-1; TRBD1 matches 7 bases. Per the germline V gene, CDR1 is MDHEN and CDR2 is SYDVKM. V was clipped by 6 bases and J by 4 bases; unmatched bases: 5. The CDR3 has 13 amino acids. The CDR3 protein is CASRSGGTTEAFF. DNA for the CDR3: TGTGCCAGCAGGTCAGGGGGGACCACTGAAGCTTTCTTT.

The V gene is TRBV19, the J gene TRBJ2-7, with D perhaps matching TRBD1 (5 bases). Germline V CDR1 and CDR2: LNHDA, SQIVND (reference sequence). The CDR3 sequence is 14 residues long. Trimming took 2 bases from V and 5 from J, leaving 13 bases between them. CDR3 nucleotide sequence: TGTGCCAGTAGTATAAGGGGCAGTGGAGACGAGCAGTACTTC. Translating it yields CASSIRGSGDEQYF.

CDR3 sequence: CSVSGRANNEQFF. The CDR3 DNA reads TGCAGCGTTTCCGGGAGGGCCAACAATGAGCAGTTCTTC. V and J are TRBV29-1 and TRBJ2-1; 8 nucleotides match TRBD2. This CDR3 spans 13 amino acids. V lost 5 bases, J lost 5 bases, and 5 bases stayed unmatched. CDR1 and CDR2 from the germline V gene are SQVTM and ANQGSEA.

This clone was counted between two and nine times. Other DNA variants within this sample encode the same CDR3. J is TRBJ1-5 and V is TRBV6-5, with TRBD1 matching over 7 bases. Germline lookup yields CDR1 MNHEY and CDR2 SVGAGI. V trimming: 4 bases; J trimming: 4 bases; junction bases outside the gene matches: 1. This CDR3 region has 13 residues. This CDR3 is CASSSQGNQPQHF. The CDR3 coding sequence is TGTGCCAGCAGTTCACAGGGGAATCAGCCCCAGCATTTT.

CDR3 residues: CASSPAGLAAYEQYF. CDR3 nucleotides: TGTGCCAGCAGTCCTGCTGGGCTAGCAGCCTACGAGCAGTACTTC. The V call is TRBV6-5, the J call TRBJ2-7; D might be TRBD2 (5 bases). Germline-derived CDR1 and CDR2 are MNHEY and SVGAGI. This CDR3 region has 15 residues. The V gene lost 5 bases and the J gene lost 2 bases, with 16 bases spanning the gap.

The V and J genes are TRBV2 and TRBJ1-2; 8 bases are a match to TRBD1. Germline CDR1 is SNHLY and CDR2 is FYNNEI. The CDR3 has 15 residues. V shed 1 base, J shed 8 bases, and the junction held 9 bases outside the gene matches. The CDR3 region is CASSEVPAGGKGYTF. CDR3 nucleotides: TGTGCCAGCAGTGAAGTTCCTGCAGGGGGCAAAGGCTACACCTTC.

This chain uses TRBV30 with TRBJ1-1; D call uncertain. Trimming stripped 2 bases from V and 1 base from J, with 8 bases between. The CDR3 has 13 amino acids. Germline CDR1 reads GTSNPN; CDR2 reads SVGIG (reference sequence). The CDR3 region has the DNA TGTGCCTGGAGTAAACAGAAGAACACTGAAGCTTTCTTT. It codes for CAWSKQKNTEAFF.

The rearrangement links TRBV5-1 to TRBJ1-4, with D possibly TRBD1 on 5 matching bases. Germline V lookup: CDR1 SGHRS, CDR2 YFSETQ. The CDR3 has 14 residues. V lost 2 bases, J lost 7 bases, and 12 bases lay in between. The CDR3 sequence: CASSLQEFGEKLFF. CDR3 in DNA: TGCGCCAGCAGCTTACAGGAGTTTGGTGAAAAACTGTTTTTT.

This chain connects TRBV27 to TRBJ2-7; D is undetermined. Germline V gives CDR1 MNHEY, CDR2 SMNVEV (reference sequence). With 6 bases removed from V and 3 bases from J, the gap between germline ends came to 12 bases. CDR3 size: 13 residues. The CDR3 is CASRVQSGYEQYF. The CDR3 bases are TGTGCCAGCAGGGTACAATCTGGCTACGAGCAGTACTTC.

V and J are TRBV23-1 and TRBJ2-7; D may be TRBD1 (6 bases). TRBV23-1 is an ORF; its function is uncertain. This CDR3 is built from 14 residues. Between the trimmed V and J ends, which lost 9 bases and 4 bases, there was a span of 19 bases. CDR3 nucleotide sequence: TGCGCCAGTCCGACAGGTCCAGCTCTATACGAGCAGTACTTC. This encodes CASPTGPALYEQYF.

This clone was found a few times. The chain recombines TRBV11-2 with TRBJ2-1, with D tentatively TRBD2 (5 bases). The V gene's germline CDR1 is SGHAT and CDR2 FQNNGV. Trimming left V 4 bases short and J 9 bases short, with 22 bases between. The CDR3 has 16 residues. CDR3 nucleotides: TGTGCCAGCAGCTATACTCTAGGTAACGGGGTTGGTGAGCAGTTCTTC. Translated: CASSYTLGNGVGEQFF.

V gene TRBV5-1 combines with J gene TRBJ2-3; 12 bases fit TRBD2. This CDR3 contains 16 residues. The germline V gene has CDR1 SGHRS and CDR2 YFSETQ. V shed 0 bases and J 3 bases; nucleotides not matched to a gene: 2. DNA for the CDR3: TGCGCCAGCAGCTTGGAACTAGCGGGAGGAACAGATACGCAGTATTTT. Translating gives CASSLELAGGTDTQYF.

This clone appeared a single time. The chain has TRBV5-1 and TRBJ1-1; 8 bases are shared with TRBD1. Germline assignment: CDR1 SGHRS and CDR2 YFSETQ. CDR3 length equals 16 residues. The ends lost 4 bases at V and 1 base at J; junction bases unmatched: 9. The CDR3 protein is CASSLQGQGSNTEAFF. As DNA, the CDR3 is TGCGCCAGCAGCCTCCAAGGACAGGGATCGAACACTGAAGCTTTCTTT.

This chain uses TRBV5-1 with TRBJ2-7, with 7 bases lining up with TRBD2. The CDR3 extends over 14 amino acids. V gave up 1 base and J gave up 7 bases; unmatched junction bases: 8. The germline V gene has CDR1 SGHRS and CDR2 YFSETQ. CDR3 loop: CASSLLADLTEQYF. CDR3 bases: TGCGCCAGCAGCTTGCTAGCGGACCTTACGGAGCAGTACTTC.

The chain couples TRBV5-4 to TRBJ2-7; 8 bases match TRBD2. Germline V lookup: CDR1 SGHNT, CDR2 YYREEE (reference sequence). The length of the CDR3 is 15 residues. J lost 2 bases, V lost 0 bases, and 4 bases had no gene match. The CDR3 sequence: CASSLDGTSPYEQYF. Here the CDR3 DNA reads TGTGCCAGCAGCTTGGATGGGACTAGTCCCTACGAGCAGTACTTC.

The chain is built from TRBV5-1 and TRBJ1-1, with D possibly TRBD1 on 5 matching bases. Germline V gene sequence: CDR1 SGHRS, CDR2 YFSETQ. V was pared by 4 bases and J by 4 bases, with 17 bases between. The CDR3 extends over 15 amino acids. The CDR3 region has the DNA TGCGCCAGCAGCGCGCAGGGTGGGGATGGCACTGAAGCTTTCTTT. It encodes CASSAQGGDGTEAFF. The complete variable domain, with remaining parts taken from reference TRBV5-1 and TRBJ1-1, reads KAGVTQTPRYLIKTRGQQVTLSCSPISGHRSVSWYQQTPGQGLQFLFEYFSETQRNKGNFPGRFSGRQFSNSRSEMNVSTLELGDSALYLCASSAQGGDGTEAFFGQGTRLTVV.